The present entry profiles one T cell receptor beta chain with its context. Its antigen is as yet unknown. The data derive from a study of STAT5B mutations in CD4+ large granular lymphocyte leukemia. Regarding the study as a whole: Compared with healthy controls (2/35), patient top clones favored TRBV06 (8/27).

The data were produced by immunoSEQ multiplex PCR, yet TCRdb's version contains in-frame clones alone and is incomplete. The sample lists roughly 34,000 clones; 75% to 85% were seen once. Buffy coats from healthy blood donors served as controls. The V and J ends lost 7 bases and 3 bases respectively, with 13 bases between them. Germline V CDR1 and CDR2: LNHDA, SQIVND (reference sequence). The CDR3 is made up of 14 amino acids. Sequenced input: CD4+ T cells from blood buffy coats. The V gene is TRBV19, the J gene TRBJ1-5; D might be TRBD1 (6 bases). The origin of this receptor is a human donor in good health. The CDR3 nucleotides are TGTGCCAGTACATGGCAGGGGAACAATCAGCCCCAGCATTTT. It encodes CASTWQGNNQPQHF.